This TCR beta chain came from a study of OX40 agonist ivuxolimab in advanced cancers. Background on the whole study: Ivuxolimab was a fully human IgG2 agonistic monoclonal antibody targeting the costimulatory receptor OX40 (CD134). Intravenous ivuxolimab was administered to patients every 2 weeks at six dose levels: 0.01, 0.1, 0.3, 1.5, 3 and 10 mg/kg. Of the roughly 52 dose-escalation patients, hepatocellular carcinoma was present in about 20, melanoma in some 15, renal cell carcinoma in 9 and head and neck cancer in 9. In the dose-escalation cohort, 70% to 85% of patients were male, and the mean age was around 60 years with a range of about 20 to 90. Prior anti-PD-1, anti-PD-L1 or anti-CTLA-4 therapy was permitted, and about 40% of dose-escalation patients had received checkpoint inhibitors. Partial responses were achieved by three dose-escalation patients, of whom one had hepatocellular carcinoma and two had cutaneous melanoma. Peripheral TCRbeta sequencing was intended to test whether TCR sequence diversity was altered and clonal T-cell expansion was caused by ivuxolimab. The paper covers the monotherapy dose-escalation part of the phase I ivuxolimab trial, which included N of about 50 patients.

Cut back by 2 bases and 2 bases, the V and J ends lie 5 bases apart. Spanning cysteine to phenylalanine, the CDR3 consists of 13 amino acids. The read is trimmed to its CDR3 DNA, 39 bases read in frame from base 1. The CDR1 and CDR2 encoded by the germline V gene are MDHEN and SYDVKM. Concerning this clone itself: Its antigen is currently not known. Base-call qualities are not available, and no considerably larger clone is one nucleotide away.

Broad study findings and their caveats: After ivuxolimab, more expanded clones were found on average in CD8+ T cells than in CD4+ T cells. Clonal expansion of both CD4+ and CD8+ blood T cells was observed from baseline to week 6 at doses 0.1 to 3.0 mg/kg. The antigen specificity of the clonally expanded peripheral T cells was not determined. In the 0.1-3.0 mg/kg groups, partial responders had among the lowest normalized peripheral clonal expansion, particularly in CD8+ T cells. Low levels of normalized T-cell clonal expansion were also shown by some nonresponding patients.

For sequencing of the TCRbeta CDR3 region, genomic DNA was extracted from the sorted cells. The immunoSEQ Assay was used to sequence the TCRbeta CDR3 regions. Not all clones reach the TCRdb copy of this immuneACCESS table, which keeps in-frame sequences only. Checked studies attribute under half of the gap to unresolved V genes and leave the rest unexplained. The sample records about 10,000 clones, about 63% of which are singletons. The ten largest clones take up 46% of the sample. Patients with autoimmune disease history or receiving systemic immunosuppression were excluded from the trial. Peripheral blood for TCR sequencing was drawn from every dose cohort at baseline, at cycle 4 day 1 and at cycle 7 day 1. Samples were obtained from an open-label, multicenter, first-in-human phase I dose-escalation trial of ivuxolimab. Adults with locally advanced or metastatic head and neck squamous cell, hepatocellular, melanoma or renal cell carcinoma were enrolled in the trial. Before TCR sequencing, CD4+ T cells and CD8+ T cells were sorted from peripheral blood as separate populations.

The TCR comes from an adult with an advanced solid tumor such as melanoma, head and neck, liver or kidney cancer. Sequenced material: CD4+ or CD8+ T cells sorted from blood, taken in a trial of the OX40 agonist ivuxolimab. Recombination connected TRBV28 to TRBJ2-3; no confident D gene assignment can be made. The DNA sequence is TGTGCCAGCAGTTTACCCTCCACAGATACGCAGTATTTT. Translated, it gives CASSLPSTDTQYF.